Listed below are T cell receptor beta chains from one sample, sequenced in a study of blood T cell repertoires in COVID-19. Assay: immunoSEQ multiplex PCR; the TCRdb copy retains only in-frame clones and omits some. The repertoire has 130,000 to 150,000 clones, about nine tenths of them found once; the top ten carry roughly a tenth. Sequencing used peripheral blood. Receptors originate from a man aged 50-59 years with active or convalescent COVID-19. The CDR3 runs from the conserved cysteine through the conserved F or W. The D gene is left open where the match is weak. Where a row states a size, it is once, few, many or the class of an expanded clone; other rows omit it.

v_call	j_call	clone_size	d_call	cdr3_aa	cdr3_nt
TRBV6-6	TRBJ1-5	.	.	CASSGRQVNQPQHF	TGTGCCAGCAGTGGTCGACAGGTCAATCAGCCCCAGCATTTT
TRBV28	TRBJ2-2	few	.	CASRDWRANGELFF	TGTGCCAGCAGGGACTGGCGGGCGAACGGGGAGCTGTTTTTT
TRBV5-6	TRBJ2-3	.	.	CASSFGGSGSTDTQYF	TGTGCCAGCAGCTTCGGCGGCAGCGGTAGCACAGATACGCAGTATTTT
TRBV19	TRBJ2-2	.	.	CASSIGGTGELFF	TGTGCCAGTAGTATCGGGGGCACCGGGGAGCTGTTTTTT
TRBV15	TRBJ1-2	.	.	CATSRDRVWGYTF	TGTGCCACCAGCAGAGACAGGGTATGGGGCTACACCTTC
TRBV7-9	TRBJ2-3	.	.	CASSLLQESTDTQYF	TGTGCCAGCAGCTTACTACAGGAAAGCACAGATACGCAGTATTTT
TRBV7-9	TRBJ2-3	.	TRBD1	CASSLPMTGTPSTDTQYF	TGTGCCAGCAGCTTACCAATGACAGGGACCCCTAGCACAGATACGCAGTATTTT
TRBV2	TRBJ1-1	.	TRBD1	CASSSTGALNTEAFF	TGTGCCAGCAGTAGTACAGGGGCTCTGAACACTGAAGCTTTCTTT
TRBV6-5	TRBJ2-7	.	TRBD1	CASKAGGNFDEQYF	TGTGCCAGCAAGGCAGGGGGAAATTTCGACGAGCAGTACTTC
TRBV5-1	TRBJ2-2	.	TRBD1	CASSLGNKITGDNTGELFF	TGCGCCAGCAGCTTGGGGAATAAAATAACAGGGGACAACACCGGGGAGCTGTTTTTT
TRBV28	TRBJ1-5	.	.	CASSPGWQPQHF	TGTGCCAGCTCCCCAGGTTGGCAGCCCCAGCATTTT
TRBV6-5	TRBJ1-5	.	.	CASIGGNTGNQPQHF	TGTGCCAGCATCGGCGGGAATACGGGCAATCAGCCCCAGCATTTT
TRBV28	TRBJ1-5	.	.	CASRQGFLRNQPQHF	TGTGCCAGCAGACAGGGTTTTCTTCGCAATCAGCCCCAGCATTTT
TRBV14	TRBJ2-1	.	TRBD1	CASSQRQGTYNEQFF	TGTGCCAGCAGCCAGCGACAGGGCACTTACAATGAGCAGTTCTTC
TRBV10-1	TRBJ2-3	.	.	CASSEGGSTDTQYF	TGCGCCAGCAGTGAGGGCGGGAGCACAGATACGCAGTATTTT
TRBV19	TRBJ2-7	.	TRBD2	CASSIELGLAYEQYF	TGTGCCAGTAGTATAGAGCTGGGACTAGCTTACGAGCAGTACTTC
TRBV3-1/TRBV3-2	TRBJ2-6	.	.	CASSQTAASGANVLTF	TGTGCCAGCAGCCAAACTGCTGCCTCTGGGGCCAACGTCCTGACTTTC
TRBV28	TRBJ1-4	few	.	CASSLPQAQGKLFF	TGTGCCAGCAGTCTCCCCCAGGCCCAAGGAAAACTGTTTTTT
TRBV30	TRBJ2-5	.	TRBD1	CAWSVGTAIPETQYF	TGTGCCTGGAGTGTTGGGACAGCGATCCCGGAGACCCAGTACTTC
TRBV2	TRBJ1-5	.	.	CASSPPGVSTSNQPQHF	TGTGCCAGCAGTCCGCCAGGGGTCTCTACTAGCAATCAGCCCCAGCATTTT
TRBV25-1	TRBJ1-6	few	TRBD1	CASSEFGTVNSPLHF	TGTGCCAGCAGTGAATTTGGGACAGTTAATTCACCCCTCCACTTT
TRBV9	TRBJ2-1	.	TRBD2	CASSFRSSGGISYNEQFF	TGTGCCAGCAGCTTCCGTTCTAGCGGGGGTATCTCCTACAATGAGCAGTTCTTC
TRBV6-5	TRBJ1-6	.	TRBD1	CASRDEGAYSPLHF	TGTGCCAGCAGGGACGAGGGGGCGTATTCACCCCTCCACTTT
TRBV5-5	TRBJ1-4	.	TRBD1	CASSLMTGLNEKLFF	TGTGCCAGCAGCCTCATGACAGGGCTTAATGAAAAACTGTTTTTT
TRBV11-2	TRBJ2-7	.	TRBD2	CASSLWTSGHEQYF	TGTGCCAGCAGCCTTTGGACTAGCGGCCACGAGCAGTACTTC
TRBV6-2/TRBV6-3	TRBJ2-7	.	TRBD1	CASSPGQIYEQYF	TGTGCCAGCAGTCCGGGACAGATCTACGAGCAGTACTTC
TRBV5-1	TRBJ1-5	.	TRBD1	CASSLEGASQPQHF	TGCGCCAGCAGCTTGGAGGGGGCGAGTCAGCCCCAGCATTTT
TRBV28	TRBJ2-7	.	.	CASSLAGYEQYF	TGTGCCAGCAGTCTCGCGGGCTACGAGCAGTACTTC
TRBV12-3/TRBV12-4	TRBJ2-7	.	.	CASSLARYEQYF	TGTGCCAGCAGTTTGGCGAGGTACGAGCAGTACTTC
TRBV15	TRBJ2-2	.	TRBD1	CATSRTGGTGELFF	TGTGCCACCTCCCGGACAGGGGGGACCGGGGAGCTGTTTTTT
TRBV7-9	TRBJ2-3	once	TRBD1	CASSPWGQGSTDTQYF	TGTGCCAGCAGCCCGTGGGGACAGGGGTCCACAGATACGCAGTATTTT
TRBV9	TRBJ1-2	.	TRBD1	CASSDTGGYGYTF	TGTGCCAGCAGCGATACAGGGGGCTATGGCTACACCTTC
TRBV11-2	TRBJ2-2	.	TRBD2	CASSLDKLAGKNTGELFF	TGTGCCAGCAGCTTAGATAAACTAGCGGGAAAGAACACCGGGGAGCTGTTTTTT
TRBV9	TRBJ1-3	.	.	CASSPNHMALSGNTIYF	TGTGCCAGCAGCCCCAATCACATGGCCCTGTCTGGAAACACCATATATTTT
TRBV28	TRBJ1-4	few	.	CASSLRTDEKLFF	TGTGCCAGCAGTTTGAGGACAGATGAAAAACTGTTTTTT
TRBV29-1	TRBJ2-3	once	TRBD2	CSVAAAGGSATQYF	TGCAGCGTTGCGGCGGCGGGAGGGTCGGCTACGCAGTATTTT
TRBV28	TRBJ2-7	.	TRBD2	CASSLGLAGAYEQYF	TGTGCCAGCAGCTTAGGACTAGCGGGAGCCTACGAGCAGTACTTC
TRBV20-1	TRBJ2-7	.	.	CSARQGYEQYF	TGCAGTGCTAGACAGGGCTACGAGCAGTACTTC
TRBV27	TRBJ1-5	.	TRBD1	CASSPGQGRVRGNQPQHF	TGTGCCAGCAGTCCAGGACAGGGGAGGGTCAGAGGCAATCAGCCCCAGCATTTT
TRBV16	TRBJ2-7	.	TRBD1	CASSQPRQGLPRYEQYF	TGTGCCAGCAGCCAACCGCGACAGGGCCTTCCAAGGTACGAGCAGTACTTC
TRBV10-3	TRBJ1-5	.	TRBD1	CAISDSRTGEGTLRNQPQHF	TGTGCCATCAGTGATTCGAGGACAGGGGAGGGAACGTTGCGCAATCAGCCCCAGCATTTT
TRBV30	TRBJ1-2	.	TRBD1	CAWSVHRGYGYTF	TGTGCCTGGAGTGTCCACAGGGGCTATGGCTACACCTTC
TRBV6-5	TRBJ2-5	once	.	CASRQDGEYF	TGTGCCAGCAGGCAAGACGGGGAGTACTTC
TRBV2	TRBJ2-5	.	.	CASRVDRFSETQYF	TGTGCCAGCAGGGTAGACAGGTTTTCAGAGACCCAGTACTTC
TRBV2	TRBJ1-6	.	.	CASSEWGGTYNSPLHF	TGTGCCAGCAGTGAATGGGGAGGAACCTATAATTCACCCCTCCACTTT
TRBV6-2/TRBV6-3	TRBJ2-1	once	.	CASCLSASNEQFF	TGTGCCAGCTGCCTTAGCGCTAGCAATGAGCAGTTCTTC
TRBV12-5	TRBJ2-3	.	.	CASGLGGTNTDTQYF	TGTGCTAGTGGTTTGGGCGGGACCAACACAGATACGCAGTATTTT
TRBV1	TRBJ2-1	.	.	CTSSPWTSGDGGDNEQFF	TGCACCAGCAGCCCTTGGACTAGCGGAGATGGGGGGGACAATGAGCAGTTCTTC
TRBV28	TRBJ2-1	.	.	CATSLNEQFF	TGTGCCACTTCTCTCAATGAGCAGTTCTTC
TRBV7-9	TRBJ1-4	.	TRBD1	CASSSGAGTGNEKLFF	TGTGCCAGCAGCTCTGGAGCCGGGACAGGGAATGAAAAACTGTTTTTT
TRBV28	TRBJ2-7	.	TRBD2	CASSHRSGRPQREQYF	TGTGCCAGCAGTCACCGTAGCGGGAGGCCCCAGAGGGAGCAGTACTTC
TRBV19	TRBJ1-3	.	TRBD1	CASRDTGTGFGNTIYF	TGTGCCAGTAGAGATACCGGGACAGGGTTTGGAAACACCATATATTTT